This section outlines one T cell receptor (beta chain) sequence together with its context. Its antigen remains unidentified. The data are from a study of shared clonotypes between healthy human individuals. This CDR3 comprises 16 residues. Trimming took 0 bases from V and 8 from J; bases not matched to a gene: 5. CDR1 is MNHEY, CDR2 SVGAGI, per germline. Study conclusions and caveats: Memory subsets had estimated richness that was generally smaller than that of naive subsets. Sampling covered nothing but blood. Tissue TCR repertoires likely differ from those found in blood.

Clones were sequenced by immunoSEQ multiplex PCR, and TCRdb holds only the in-frame ones, with some missing. Among approximately 2,300,000 clones listed, about nine tenths were seen once. There were no recent acute infections or vaccinations among the donors, who were healthy HIV-negative adults. CD45RA+ naive and CD45RA-negative memory subsets were separated from CD4+ cells. Sequencing was done on a sample of naive CD4+ T cells from PBMCs. Subset here: CD45RA+ positively selected. V usage is TRBV6-5 and J usage is TRBJ1-4; 11 bases match TRBD1. The TCR sequence derives from a young man in good health. Some clones in this sample may be carry-over from other donors' samples. Written as DNA, the CDR3 is TGTGCCAGCAGTTACTCCCGGGACAGGGGGTTCGAAAAACTGTTTTTT. Translated, it gives CASSYSRDRGFEKLFF.